This T cell receptor beta chain is drawn from a study of radiotherapy plus CTLA-4 blockade in lung cancer. With ipilimumab providing CTLA-4 blockade, focal radiation was administered to patients who had chemo-refractory metastatic non-small-cell lung cancer. CDR1 is MNHEY, CDR2 SMNVEV, per germline (reference sequence). The ends lost 2 bases at V and 7 bases at J; junction bases unmatched: 10. CDR3 length equals 16 residues. Sequenced by immunoSEQ multiplex PCR; TCRdb stores in-frame clones only, minus some. The sample records 60,000 to 85,000 clones, roughly 86% being singletons. This receptor was taken from a human donor with non-small cell lung cancer who had stable disease on radiotherapy plus ipilimumab. The specimen comprised peripheral blood, sampled from a patient treated with radiotherapy plus ipilimumab. V usage is TRBV27 and J usage is TRBJ2-1; 8 bases map to TRBD2. In DNA, the CDR3 is TGTGCCAGCAGTTTAAAGGTACGGGGGGGCAGGAATGAGCAGTTCTTC. This gives the protein CASSLKVRGGRNEQFF.